This T cell receptor beta chain was documented in a study of response to subunit inactivated influenza vaccine. Germline lookup yields CDR1 SNHLY and CDR2 FYNNEI. The V end was cut by 6 bases, the J end by 3 bases, with 16 bases between. The CDR3 is 15 amino acids. Findings and caveats of the study: It was the authors' suggestion that each seasonal influenza vaccination recruits few new T cells.

About this clonotype itself: Its antigen is undetermined.

From the RT-PCR reads, TCRdb called clonotypes with MiXCR, one entry per CDR3 protein. The table shows approximately 570,000 distinct CDR3 sequences, with 6.5% to 8% occurring only once. The sequencing here drew on PBMCs from blood, taken less than 25 months after vaccination. The sequence came from a man aged 45-69 years who received an inactivated influenza vaccine. The chain employs TRBV2 and TRBJ2-3; weak D call: TRBD2 (6 bases). CDR3 region: CASSDRTTETDTQYF. CDR3 coding DNA: TGTGCCAGCAGCGACCGGACTACTGAGACAGATACGCAGTATTTT. Complete variable domain (other parts from reference TRBV2 and TRBJ2-3): EPEVTQTPSHQVTQMGQEVILRCVPISNHLYFYWYRQILGQKVEFLVSFYNNEISEKSEIFDDQFSVERPDGSNFTLKIRSTKLEDSAMYFCASSDRTTETDTQYFGPGTRLTVL.